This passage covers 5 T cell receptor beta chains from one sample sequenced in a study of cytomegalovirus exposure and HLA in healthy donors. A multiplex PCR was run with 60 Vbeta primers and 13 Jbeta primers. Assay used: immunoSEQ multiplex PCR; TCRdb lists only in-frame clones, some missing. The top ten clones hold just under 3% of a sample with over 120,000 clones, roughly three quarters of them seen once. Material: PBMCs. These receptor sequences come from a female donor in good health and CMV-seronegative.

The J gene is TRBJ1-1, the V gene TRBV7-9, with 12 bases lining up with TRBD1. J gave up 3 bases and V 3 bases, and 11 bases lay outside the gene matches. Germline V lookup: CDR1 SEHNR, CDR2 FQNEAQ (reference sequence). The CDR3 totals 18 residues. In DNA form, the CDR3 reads TGTGCCAGCAGCTTCTACAGGGACAGGGGGCTTGGGGACACTGAAGCTTTCTTT. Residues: CASSFYRDRGLGDTEAFF.

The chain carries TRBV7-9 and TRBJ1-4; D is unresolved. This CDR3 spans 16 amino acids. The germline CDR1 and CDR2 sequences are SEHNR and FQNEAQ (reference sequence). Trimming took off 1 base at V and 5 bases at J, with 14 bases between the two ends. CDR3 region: CASSLGDARLNEKLFF. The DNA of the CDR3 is TGTGCCAGCAGCTTAGGAGACGCCAGGCTCAATGAAAAACTGTTTTTT.

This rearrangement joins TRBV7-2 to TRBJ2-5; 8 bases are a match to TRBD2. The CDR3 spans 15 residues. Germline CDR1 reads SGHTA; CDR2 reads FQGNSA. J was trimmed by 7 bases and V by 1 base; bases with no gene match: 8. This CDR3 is CASSLGRGGRGTQYF. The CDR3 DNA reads TGTGCCAGCAGCTTAGGACGGGGGGGGCGGGGGACCCAGTACTTC.

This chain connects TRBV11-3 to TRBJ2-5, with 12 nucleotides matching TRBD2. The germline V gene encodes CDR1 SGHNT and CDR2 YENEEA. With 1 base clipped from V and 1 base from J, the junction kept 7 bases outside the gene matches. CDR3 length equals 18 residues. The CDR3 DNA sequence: TGTGCCAGCAGCTTAGGACGACTAGCGGGAGCTCCCCAAGAGACCCAGTACTTC. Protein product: CASSLGRLAGAPQETQYF.

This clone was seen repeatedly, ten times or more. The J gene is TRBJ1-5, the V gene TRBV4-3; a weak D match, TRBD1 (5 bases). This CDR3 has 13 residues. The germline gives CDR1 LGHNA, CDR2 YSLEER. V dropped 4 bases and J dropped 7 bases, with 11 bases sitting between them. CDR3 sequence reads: CASSRGLKQPQHF. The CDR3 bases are TGCGCCAGCAGCCGGGGACTGAAACAGCCCCAGCATTTT.